This entry describes one TCR beta chain. The antigen remains unidentified. The length of the CDR3 is 13 residues. The trim removed 4 bases at V and 11 bases at J, leaving 7 bases unmatched. Germline V gene sequence: CDR1 LNHDA, CDR2 SQIVND (reference sequence). The data originate from a study of Ad26.COV2.S vaccination and SARS-CoV-2 variants. Turning to the study itself: The trial was COV1001 and the donor's arm was Ad26.COV2.S. Regarding the study as a whole: The TCR breadth and depth analyses may have produced an underestimate of total T cell responses.

Repertoires were generated with immunoSEQ multiplex PCR, while TCRdb's copy carries only in-frame clones and drops some. The data contain hundreds of thousands of clones, roughly 90% of them singletons. Noted treatment: about 20 received Ad26.COV2.S at low or high dose, single or two shots; about 5 received placebo; per-sample allocation not given. Day 63 after the first vaccine or placebo injection was the time point for sampling. Immunization relied on an Ad26 vector, which expressed Wuhan-strain SARS-CoV-2 spike. Here the sequenced sample was peripheral blood, taken in a trial of Ad26.COV2.S vaccine versus placebo. The J gene is TRBJ1-1, the V gene TRBV19; TRBD1 matches 10 bases. The source is a person between 18 and 65 years old who received the Ad26.COV2.S COVID-19 vaccine or a placebo. Here the CDR3 reads CASSTTGGFLAFF. CDR3 DNA: TGTGCCAGTAGTACGACAGGGGGCTTTCTGGCTTTCTTT. The full variable domain, completed using reference TRBV19 and TRBJ1-1, is DGGITQSPKYLFRKEGQNVTLSCEQNLNHDAMYWYRQDPGQGLRLIYYSQIVNDFQKGDIAEGYSVSREKKESFPLTVTSAQKNPTAFYLCASSTTGGFLAFFGQGTRLTVV.